This is a list of T cell receptor beta chains from one sample in a study of cytomegalovirus exposure and HLA in healthy donors. Generated by immunoSEQ multiplex PCR, the TCRdb table keeps only in-frame clones and is missing some. The table for this sample gives approximately 96,000 clones. The sample taken for sequencing was PBMCs. The origin of the receptors is a girl under 18 in good health and CMV-seropositive. CDR3s include the opening cysteine and the closing phenylalanine or tryptophan. The D gene is left open where the match is weak.

>TRBV9|TRBJ1-2|TRBD1
CASSPPTGANYGYTF
TGTGCCAGCAGCCCTCCCACAGGGGCCAACTATGGCTACACCTTC
>TRBV10-3|TRBJ1-6|-
CAISGTADNSPLHF
TGTGCCATCAGTGGGACAGCCGATAATTCACCCCTCCACTTT
>TRBV6-6|TRBJ1-3|-
CASGRGRGNTIYF
TGTGCCAGCGGGCGAGGGAGGGGAAACACCATATATTTT
>TRBV6-5|TRBJ2-7|-
CASSPDGTSLYEQYF
TGTGCCAGCAGTCCTGACGGGACTTCCCTGTACGAGCAGTACTTC
>TRBV4-3|TRBJ2-7|TRBD1
CASSQGQGAYEQYF
TGCGCCAGCAGCCAAGGACAGGGGGCTTACGAGCAGTACTTC
>TRBV9|TRBJ1-1|-
CASSAEGNTEAFF
TGTGCCAGCAGCGCCGAGGGGAACACTGAAGCTTTCTTT
>TRBV9|TRBJ1-1|-
CASKLGGEDTEAFF
TGTGCCAGCAAACTGGGGGGGGAGGACACTGAAGCTTTCTTT
>TRBV5-6|TRBJ2-2|-
CASSLLSGELFF
TGTGCCAGCAGCTTGCTGAGCGGGGAGCTGTTTTTT
>TRBV30|TRBJ1-2|-
CAWSAQRNYGYTF
TGTGCCTGGAGTGCCCAGAGGAACTATGGCTACACCTTC
>TRBV19|TRBJ1-3|-
CASSTGIGTGNTIYF
TGTGCCAGTAGCACAGGGATAGGGACTGGAAACACCATATATTTT
>TRBV25-1|TRBJ1-5|-
CASSGGPNQPQHF
TGTGCCAGCAGTGGCGGGCCGAATCAGCCCCAGCATTTT
>TRBV29-1|TRBJ2-6|TRBD1
CATGSESGANVLTF
TGCGCGACAGGGTCCGAATCTGGGGCCAACGTCCTGACTTTC
>TRBV29-1|TRBJ2-5|-
CSVKDGGQETQYF
TGCAGCGTTAAAGACGGGGGACAAGAGACCCAGTACTTC
>TRBV6-5|TRBJ2-7|-
CASSYSPTGYEQYF
TGTGCCAGCAGTTATTCTCCTACAGGCTACGAGCAGTACTTC
>TRBV27|TRBJ2-6|-
CASSLADSGANVLTF
TGTGCCAGCAGTTTGGCAGATTCTGGGGCCAACGTCCTGACTTTC
>TRBV5-1|TRBJ1-2|-
CASSEYPRENYGYTF
TGCGCCAGCAGCGAGTACCCTCGGGAAAACTATGGCTACACCTTC
>TRBV27|TRBJ1-5|-
CASSLRGNQPQHF
TGTGCCAGCAGTTTACGGGGGAATCAGCCCCAGCATTTT
>TRBV4-3|TRBJ1-4|-
CASSQEWGTGTNEKLFF
TGCGCCAGCAGCCAAGAATGGGGTACAGGGACTAATGAAAAACTGTTTTTT
>TRBV28|TRBJ1-1|-
CASSLTLRGGNTEAFF
TGTGCCAGCAGTTTAACTTTGAGAGGGGGAAATACTGAAGCTTTCTTT
>TRBV5-1|TRBJ1-1|-
CASSGIGVMDTEAFF
TGCGCCAGCAGCGGTATAGGGGTGATGGACACTGAAGCTTTCTTT
>TRBV11-2|TRBJ2-3|TRBD2
CASSLGTSGGQGTDTQYF
TGTGCCAGCAGCTTAGGGACTAGCGGGGGCCAGGGCACAGATACGCAGTATTTT
>TRBV5-4|TRBJ1-2|TRBD1
CASSSETGRGGYTF
TGTGCCAGCAGCTCAGAGACAGGGCGAGGTGGCTACACCTTC
>TRBV29-1|TRBJ2-7|TRBD1
CSVGQGAYEQYF
TGCAGCGTCGGACAGGGGGCGTACGAGCAGTACTTC
>TRBV6-6|TRBJ1-3|TRBD1
CASTGQGGNTIYF
TGTGCCAGCACGGGACAGGGGGGAAACACCATATATTTT
>TRBV28|TRBJ1-4|-
CASRDSATNEKLFF
TGTGCCAGCAGAGACAGTGCAACTAATGAAAAACTGTTTTTT
>TRBV9|TRBJ1-5|-
CASSPKPISNQPQHF
TGTGCCAGCAGCCCAAAGCCAATTAGCAATCAGCCCCAGCATTTT
>TRBV7-3|TRBJ2-3|TRBD2
CASSSGLVGTDTQYF
TGTGCCAGCAGCTCGGGACTAGTCGGCACAGATACGCAGTATTTT
>TRBV29-1|TRBJ2-1|TRBD1
CSVVGQGARDEQFF
TGCAGCGTTGTGGGACAGGGGGCCCGAGATGAGCAGTTCTTC
>TRBV18|TRBJ2-1|-
CASSQGSDSSYNEQFF
TGTGCCAGCTCACAAGGTAGCGATAGCTCCTACAATGAGCAGTTCTTC
>TRBV4-1|TRBJ1-1|-
CASSQAGQYTEAFF
TGCGCCAGCAGCCAAGCGGGTCAGTACACTGAAGCTTTCTTT
>TRBV7-9|TRBJ2-3|-
CASSLIVSGADTQYF
TGTGCCAGCAGCTTAATAGTGTCAGGGGCAGATACGCAGTATTTT
>TRBV18|TRBJ2-2|-
CASSPPTGRDTGELFF
TGTGCCAGCTCACCACCAACCGGGAGAGACACCGGGGAGCTGTTTTTT
>TRBV4-3|TRBJ2-1|TRBD2
CASSQTRVTSGGNEQFF
TGCGCCAGCAGCCAAACGAGAGTGACTAGCGGGGGCAATGAGCAGTTCTTC
>TRBV28|TRBJ1-5|-
CASSLERQAGNQPQHF
TGTGCCAGCAGTTTAGAGAGACAGGCTGGCAATCAGCCCCAGCATTTT
>TRBV27|TRBJ2-2|TRBD2
CASSFGGGPYTGELFF
TGTGCCAGCAGTTTTGGCGGGGGGCCGTACACCGGGGAGCTGTTTTTT
>TRBV19|TRBJ2-3|TRBD2
CASSMGGGLAGETRTDTQYF
TGTGCCAGTAGTATGGGTGGCGGACTAGCGGGGGAGACGAGGACAGATACGCAGTATTTT
>TRBV5-1|TRBJ2-1|-
CASRRTGQFNEQFF
TGCGCCAGCAGGCGCACTGGACAGTTCAATGAGCAGTTCTTC
>TRBV9|TRBJ1-2|-
CASSPLSEGWGYTF
TGTGCCAGCAGCCCGTTGTCGGAGGGTTGGGGTTACACCTTC
>TRBV5-1|TRBJ2-3|-
CASSRSGSTDTQYF
TGCGCCAGCAGCCGGAGCGGGAGCACAGATACGCAGTATTTT
>TRBV9|TRBJ2-3|-
CATTIGGASTDTQYF
TGTGCCACCACCATAGGCGGGGCTAGCACAGATACGCAGTATTTT
>TRBV5-1|TRBJ2-1|TRBD1
CASSSQQGGNEQFF
TGCGCCAGCAGCTCACAACAGGGGGGAAATGAGCAGTTCTTC
>TRBV27|TRBJ2-5|TRBD2
CASSYRGGPGETQYF
TGTGCCAGCAGTTACCGCGGGGGGCCGGGGGAGACCCAGTACTTC